Below, one T cell receptor (beta chain) is given with its context. Its cognate antigen is unknown. This entry comes from a study of Ad26.COV2.S vaccination and SARS-CoV-2 variants. The germline V gene encodes CDR1 MNHNS and CDR2 SASEGT. Trimming pared 0 bases from V and 6 bases from J, leaving 11 bases between. This CDR3 is built from 15 residues. The method was immunoSEQ multiplex PCR; TCRdb's version includes in-frame clones alone and lacks a portion of them. The table lists approximately 350,000 clones, roughly four fifths of them singletons, with around 7% in the top ten. Treatment denoted: around 19 received Ad26.COV2.S at low or high dose, single or two shots; about 5 received placebo; per-sample allocation not given. Day 63 after the first injection of vaccine or placebo was the sampling time. Ad26.COV2.S expressed prefusion-stabilized spike from the original Wuhan strain. Study conclusions and caveats: Spike-specific responses of CD8+ and CD4+ T cells were reported to display substantial breadth after vaccination.

The receptor was isolated from a person between 18 and 59 years old who received the Ad26.COV2.S COVID-19 vaccine or a placebo. The gene calls are TRBV6-1 and TRBJ2-2; perhaps TRBD1 as D (6 bases). The sequencing used peripheral blood, collected in a trial of Ad26.COV2.S vaccine versus placebo. The CDR3 nucleotides are TGTGCCAGCAGTGAAGCGTGGGGGCGCTCCGGGGAGCTGTTTTTT. As protein: CASSEAWGRSGELFF.